This T cell receptor (beta chain) was recorded in a study of T cell repertoires in cytomegalovirus infection. Study-wide background: Both a matching HLA type and CMV infection were indicated by public TCR beta signatures.

V lost 2 bases to trimming and J lost 2 bases; unmatched junction nucleotides: 8. CDR3 length: 16 residues. Germline V gene data show CDR1 as MNHNY and CDR2 as SVGAGI (reference sequence). This clonotype has just a few counts. TCRdb itself ran the reads through MiXCR, one entry per CDR3 protein. The table lists around 740,000 distinct CDR3 sequences, approximately 40% of them singletons, with around 2.6% in the top ten. The sequence derives from a human donor in good health (CMV status not recorded). Some clones in this sample may be carry-over from other donors' samples. The chain employs TRBV6-6 and TRBJ2-5; 7 bases fit TRBD2. Sample: PBMCs. CDR3 sequence reads: CASSYGVGREQETQYF. The CDR3 nucleotides read TGTGCCAGCAGTTACGGGGTAGGGAGGGAGCAAGAGACCCAGTACTTC.